The T cell receptor (beta chain) under discussion was sequenced for a study of blood T cell repertoires in COVID-19. Study-wide context: Whether acute or convalescent, the COVID-19 samples came from the United States, Italy and Spain. PBMCs, B-cell-depleted T cells, or T cells were the source of the cDNA or gDNA that made up the material.

Germline values: CDR1 SGHDT, CDR2 YYEEEE. The ends were cut back, 1 base at V and 8 bases at J, with 9 bases in the middle. This CDR3 is built from 12 residues. Source study methods: The assay estimated nucleated cells by amplifying reference gene primers. The protocol was immunoSEQ multiplex PCR, while the TCRdb copy is restricted to in-frame clones and leaves out a portion. V and J calls and clone size follow that table, whereas D and trimming were derived from the DNA. The sample lists around 250,000 clones, approximately 89% occurring once. Sequences were obtained from peripheral blood. The chain combines TRBV5-6 with TRBJ1-2; weak D call: TRBD1 (6 bases). The source is an older woman with COVID-19, enrolled during active disease. In nucleotides, the CDR3 is TGTGCCAGCAGCTTGACAGGGTTGGGCTACACCTTC. Residues: CASSLTGLGYTF.